This TCR beta chain was sequenced during a study of cytomegalovirus exposure and HLA in healthy donors. Study overall: The early release's HLA-typed donors yielded 78 million or so unique TCRs.

About this clone: Its antigen is as yet unknown.

Researchers ran the PCR with 60 Vbeta and 13 Jbeta primers. Authors' methods: Unique TCR beta chains totaled 80 million to 100 million in a later count, with approximately 11 million of them shared. Clones were read by immunoSEQ multiplex PCR, and TCRdb kept only the in-frame ones, dropping some. The V and J calls and clone size are taken from that table; D and trimming were inferred from the DNA. This table holds 90,000 or so clones, over 60% found once. V lost 3 bases to trimming and J lost 1 base; unmatched junction nucleotides: 3. The CDR3 sequence is 16 residues long. Germline CDR1 is SGHNT and CDR2 is YYREEE (reference sequence). Overall study results and limits: Later analysis identified about 17,000 TCR beta sequences associated with HLA alleles, using a false discovery rate threshold of 0.05. Clonal expansion was found to be greater in HLA-associated TCR beta chains than in equally common others in a later analysis.

Sequences were obtained from PBMCs. V and J are TRBV5-4 and TRBJ2-1, with 11 positions matching TRBD1. The TCR sequence derives from a female donor in good health and CMV-seronegative. The chain's CDR3 is CASSSGQGESYNEQFF. The CDR3 DNA reads TGTGCCAGCAGCTCGGGACAGGGGGAGTCCTACAATGAGCAGTTCTTC.